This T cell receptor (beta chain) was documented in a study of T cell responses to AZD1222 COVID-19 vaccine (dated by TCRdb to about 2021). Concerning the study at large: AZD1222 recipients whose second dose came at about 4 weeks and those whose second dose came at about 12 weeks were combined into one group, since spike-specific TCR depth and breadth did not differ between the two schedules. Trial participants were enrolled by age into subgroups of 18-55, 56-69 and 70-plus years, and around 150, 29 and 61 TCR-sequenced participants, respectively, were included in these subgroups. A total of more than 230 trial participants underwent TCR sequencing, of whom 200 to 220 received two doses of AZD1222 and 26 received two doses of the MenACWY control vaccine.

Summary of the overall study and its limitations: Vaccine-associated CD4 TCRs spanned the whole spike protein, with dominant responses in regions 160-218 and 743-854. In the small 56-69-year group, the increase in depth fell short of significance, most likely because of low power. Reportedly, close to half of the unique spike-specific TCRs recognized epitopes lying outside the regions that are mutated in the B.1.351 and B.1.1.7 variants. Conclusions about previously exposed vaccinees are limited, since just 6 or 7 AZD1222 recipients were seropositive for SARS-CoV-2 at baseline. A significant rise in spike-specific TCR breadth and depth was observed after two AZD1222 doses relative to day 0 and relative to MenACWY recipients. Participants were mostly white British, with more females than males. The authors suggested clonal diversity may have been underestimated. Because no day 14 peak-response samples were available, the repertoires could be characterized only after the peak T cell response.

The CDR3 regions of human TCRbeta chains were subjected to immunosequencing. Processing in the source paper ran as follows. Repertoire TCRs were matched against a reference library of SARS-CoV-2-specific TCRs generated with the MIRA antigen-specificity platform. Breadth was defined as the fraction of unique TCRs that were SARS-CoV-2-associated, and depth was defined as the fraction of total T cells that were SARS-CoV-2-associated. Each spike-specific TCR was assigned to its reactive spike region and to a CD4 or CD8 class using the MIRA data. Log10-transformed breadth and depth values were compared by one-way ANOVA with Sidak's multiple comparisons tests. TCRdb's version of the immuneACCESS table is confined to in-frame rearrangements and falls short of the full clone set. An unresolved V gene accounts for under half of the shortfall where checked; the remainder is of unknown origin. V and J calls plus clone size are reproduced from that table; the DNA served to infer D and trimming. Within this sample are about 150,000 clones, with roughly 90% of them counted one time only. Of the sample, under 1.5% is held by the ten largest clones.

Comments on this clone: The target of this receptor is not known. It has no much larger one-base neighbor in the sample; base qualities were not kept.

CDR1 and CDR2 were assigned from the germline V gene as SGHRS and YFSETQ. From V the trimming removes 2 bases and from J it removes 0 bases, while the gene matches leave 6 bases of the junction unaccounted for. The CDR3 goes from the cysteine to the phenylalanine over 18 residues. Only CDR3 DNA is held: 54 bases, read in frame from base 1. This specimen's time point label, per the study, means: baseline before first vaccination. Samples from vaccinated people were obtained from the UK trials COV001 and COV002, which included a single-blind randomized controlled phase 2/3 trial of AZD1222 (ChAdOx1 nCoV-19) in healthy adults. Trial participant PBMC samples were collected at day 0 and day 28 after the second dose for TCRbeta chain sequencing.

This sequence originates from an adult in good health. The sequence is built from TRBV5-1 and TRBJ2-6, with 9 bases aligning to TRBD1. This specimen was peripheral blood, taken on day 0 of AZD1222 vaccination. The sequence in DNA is TGCGCCAGCAGCTTCGGGACAGGGATTAGCTCTGGGGCCAACGTCCTGACTTTC. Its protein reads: CASSFGTGISSGANVLTF.